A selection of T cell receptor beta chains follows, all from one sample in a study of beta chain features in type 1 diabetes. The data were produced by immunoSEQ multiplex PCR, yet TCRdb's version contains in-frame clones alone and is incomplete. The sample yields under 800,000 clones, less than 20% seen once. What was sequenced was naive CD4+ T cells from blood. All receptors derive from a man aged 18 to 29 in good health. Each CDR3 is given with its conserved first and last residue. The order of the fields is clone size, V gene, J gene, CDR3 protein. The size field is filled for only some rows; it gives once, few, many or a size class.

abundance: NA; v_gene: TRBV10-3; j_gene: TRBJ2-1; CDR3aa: CAIRKSSGGIYNEQFF
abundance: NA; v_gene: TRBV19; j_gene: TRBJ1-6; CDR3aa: CASSYPTGGYSPLHF
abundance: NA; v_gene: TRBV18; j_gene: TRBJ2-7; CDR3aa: CASSAGVTYEQYF
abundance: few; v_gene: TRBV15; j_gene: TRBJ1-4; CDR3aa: CATSRPFREKLFF
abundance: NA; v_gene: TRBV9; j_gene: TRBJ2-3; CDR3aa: CASSGGITTDTQYF
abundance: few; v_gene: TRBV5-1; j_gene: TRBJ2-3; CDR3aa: CASTTGSNTDTQYF
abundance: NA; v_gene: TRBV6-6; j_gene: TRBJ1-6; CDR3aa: CASSKDRDSPLHF
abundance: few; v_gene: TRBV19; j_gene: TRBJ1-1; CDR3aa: CASSYAGTRNTEAFF
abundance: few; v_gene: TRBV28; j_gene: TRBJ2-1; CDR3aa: CAGGWGRMRNEQFF
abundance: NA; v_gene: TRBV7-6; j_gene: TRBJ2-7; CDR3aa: CASSLPGLAIEQYF
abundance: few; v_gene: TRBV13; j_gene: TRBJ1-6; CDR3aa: CASSTRAGRIGVRSYNSPLHF
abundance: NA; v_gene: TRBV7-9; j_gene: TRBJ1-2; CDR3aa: CASSQLEERDGYTF
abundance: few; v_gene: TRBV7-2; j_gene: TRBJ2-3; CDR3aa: CASSYRDFPSTDTQYF
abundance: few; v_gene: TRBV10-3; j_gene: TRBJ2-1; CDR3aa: CAIRGGGSVYNEQFF
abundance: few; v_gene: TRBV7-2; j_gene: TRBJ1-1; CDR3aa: CASSRDRGIVEAFF
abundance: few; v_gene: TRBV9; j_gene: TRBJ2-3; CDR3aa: CASSVGVTDTQYF
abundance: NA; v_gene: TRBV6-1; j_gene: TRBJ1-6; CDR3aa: CASTLGAGNSPLHF
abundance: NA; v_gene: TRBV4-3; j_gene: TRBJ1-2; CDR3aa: CASSPRTGAGYGYTF
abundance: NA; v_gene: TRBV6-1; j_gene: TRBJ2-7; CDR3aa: CASSSPPGYYEQYF
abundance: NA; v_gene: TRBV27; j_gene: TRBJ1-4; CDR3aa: CASSPRTAYNEKLFF
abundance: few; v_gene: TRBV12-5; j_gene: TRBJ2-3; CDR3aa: CASGLRLAGSIAGTDTQYF
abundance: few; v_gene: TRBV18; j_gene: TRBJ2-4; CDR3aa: CASSSGSIPPRRYIQYF
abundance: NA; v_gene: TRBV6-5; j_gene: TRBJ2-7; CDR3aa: CASSYDREYYEQYF
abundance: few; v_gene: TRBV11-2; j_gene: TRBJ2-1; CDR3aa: CASHTSGRRFNEQFF
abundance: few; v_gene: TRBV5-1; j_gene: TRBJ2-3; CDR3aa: CASSLRATRKVVDTQYF
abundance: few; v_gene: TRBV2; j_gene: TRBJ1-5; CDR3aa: CASRATRGEDQPQHF
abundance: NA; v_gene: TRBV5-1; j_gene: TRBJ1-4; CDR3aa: CASSSGQLNEKLFF
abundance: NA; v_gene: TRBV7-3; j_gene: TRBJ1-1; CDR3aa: CASSPNGGNTEAFF
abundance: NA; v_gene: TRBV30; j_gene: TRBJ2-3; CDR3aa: CAWSAGTSGDTQYF
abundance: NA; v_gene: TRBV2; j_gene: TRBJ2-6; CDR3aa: CASRDSYWSGANVLTF
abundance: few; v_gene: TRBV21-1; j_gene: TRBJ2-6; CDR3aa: CASSKGGANDWGANVLTF
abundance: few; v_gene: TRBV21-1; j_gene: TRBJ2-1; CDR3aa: CASSNADPGVFHEQFF
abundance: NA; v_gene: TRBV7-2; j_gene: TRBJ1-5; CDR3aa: CASSLREGNQPQHF
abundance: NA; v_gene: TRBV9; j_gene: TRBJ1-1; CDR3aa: CASSKRNTEAFF
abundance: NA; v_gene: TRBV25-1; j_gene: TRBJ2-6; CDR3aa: CASSEASGANVLTF
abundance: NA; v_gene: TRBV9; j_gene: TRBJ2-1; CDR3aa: CASSFPRGGISYNEQFF
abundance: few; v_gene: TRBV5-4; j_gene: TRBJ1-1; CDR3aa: CASSLTGVADTEAFF
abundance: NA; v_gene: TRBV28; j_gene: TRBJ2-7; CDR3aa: CASNPASGGKYEQYF
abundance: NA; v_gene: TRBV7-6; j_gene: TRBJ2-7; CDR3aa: CASSLDTGTGVSYEQYF
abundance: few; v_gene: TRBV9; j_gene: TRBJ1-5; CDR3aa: CASSEGGRNQPQHF
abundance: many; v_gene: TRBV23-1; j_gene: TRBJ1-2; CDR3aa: CASSPTLGSGYTF
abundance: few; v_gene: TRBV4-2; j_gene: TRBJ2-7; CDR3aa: CASSQGLAGYEQYF
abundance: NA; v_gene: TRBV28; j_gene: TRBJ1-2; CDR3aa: CASSLGQGYGYTF
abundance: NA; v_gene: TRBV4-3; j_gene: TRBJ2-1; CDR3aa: CASSHGGGYGSYNEQFF
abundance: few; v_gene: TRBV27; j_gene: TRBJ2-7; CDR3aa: CASSLKLAGRFGYEQYF
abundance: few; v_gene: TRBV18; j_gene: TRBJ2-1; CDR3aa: CASSPRASGTRRRGEQFF
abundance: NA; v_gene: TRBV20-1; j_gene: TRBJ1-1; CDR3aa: CSATGTGAFF
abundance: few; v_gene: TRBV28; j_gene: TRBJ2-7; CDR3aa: CASSLGGIGRVSYEQYF
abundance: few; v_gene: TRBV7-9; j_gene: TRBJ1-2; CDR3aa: CASSLGRRENYGYTF